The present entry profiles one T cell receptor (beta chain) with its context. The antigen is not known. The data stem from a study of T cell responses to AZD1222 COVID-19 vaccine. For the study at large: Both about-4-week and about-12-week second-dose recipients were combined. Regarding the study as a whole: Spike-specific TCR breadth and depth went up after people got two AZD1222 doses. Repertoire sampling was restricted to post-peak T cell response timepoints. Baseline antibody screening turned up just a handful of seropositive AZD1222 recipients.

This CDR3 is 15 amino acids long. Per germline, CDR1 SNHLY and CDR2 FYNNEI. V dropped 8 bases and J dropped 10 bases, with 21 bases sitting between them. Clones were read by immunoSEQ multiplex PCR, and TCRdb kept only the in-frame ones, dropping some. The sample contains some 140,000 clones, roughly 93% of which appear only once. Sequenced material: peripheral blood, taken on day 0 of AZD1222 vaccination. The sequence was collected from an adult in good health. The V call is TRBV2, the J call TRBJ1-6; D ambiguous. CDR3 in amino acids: CASLVRAAVLSPLHF. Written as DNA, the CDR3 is TGTGCCAGCTTGGTGCGGGCCGCCGTGTTGTCACCCCTCCACTTT.